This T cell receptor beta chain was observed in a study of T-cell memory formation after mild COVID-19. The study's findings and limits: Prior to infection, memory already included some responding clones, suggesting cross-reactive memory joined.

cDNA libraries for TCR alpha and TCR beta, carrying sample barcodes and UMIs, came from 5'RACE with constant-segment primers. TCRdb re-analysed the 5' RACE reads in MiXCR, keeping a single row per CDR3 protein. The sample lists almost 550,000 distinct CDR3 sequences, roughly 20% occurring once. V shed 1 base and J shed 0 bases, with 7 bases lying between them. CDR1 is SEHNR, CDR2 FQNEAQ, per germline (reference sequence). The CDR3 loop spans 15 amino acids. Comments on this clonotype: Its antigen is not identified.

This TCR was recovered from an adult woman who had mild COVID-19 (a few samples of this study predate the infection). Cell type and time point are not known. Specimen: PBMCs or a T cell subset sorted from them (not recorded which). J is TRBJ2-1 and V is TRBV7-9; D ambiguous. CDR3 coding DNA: TGTGCCAGCAGCTTAGAAAGAGTCTCCTACAATGAGCAGTTCTTC. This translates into CASSLERVSYNEQFF.